A single sample gave rise to the 8 T cell receptor beta chains below, sequenced in a study of Ad26.COV2.S vaccination and SARS-CoV-2 variants. Clones were read by immunoSEQ multiplex PCR, and TCRdb kept only the in-frame ones, dropping some. The table lists around 300,000 clones, under 90% of them singletons, with 5% to 6.5% in the top ten. Treatment denoted: 15 to 20 received Ad26.COV2.S at low or high dose, single or two shots; several received placebo; per-sample allocation not given. Sampling took place 63 days after the first vaccine or placebo injection. The sequencing used peripheral blood, collected in a trial of Ad26.COV2.S vaccine versus placebo. These receptors all stem from a person aged 18-60 years who received the Ad26.COV2.S COVID-19 vaccine or a placebo.

This clone appeared a few times. This chain uses TRBV28 with TRBJ1-1; D gene uncertain. The CDR3 totals 13 residues. In germline, CDR1 is MDHEN, CDR2 SYDVKM. V lost 3 bases and J 4 bases, leaving 9 bases between the germline ends. As DNA, the CDR3 is TGTGCCAGCAGTTTTATGGGAATCACTGAAGCTTTCTTT. Its protein is CASSFMGITEAFF. The variable domain in full, with the rest retrieved from reference TRBV28 and TRBJ1-1, is DVKVTQSSRYLVKRTGEKVFLECVQDMDHENMFWYRQDPGLGLRLIYFSYDVKMKEKGDIPEGYSVSREKKERFSLILESASTNQTSMYLCASSFMGITEAFFGQGTRLTVV.

V and J are TRBV9 and TRBJ2-1, with TRBD2 as a possible D gene (6 bases). CDR3 length equals 15 residues. V was cut by 1 base and J by 8 bases, with 16 bases left in between. Looked up from germline, CDR1 is SGDLS and CDR2 is YYNGEE. CDR3 loop: CASSVSSGVVDEQFF. The CDR3, as DNA: TGTGCCAGCAGCGTAAGTTCGGGAGTGGTGGATGAGCAGTTCTTC.

V is TRBV6-6 and J is TRBJ2-5; possible D gene TRBD2, 5 bases. This CDR3 spans 14 amino acids. Germline values: CDR1 MNHNY, CDR2 SVGAGI (reference sequence). V lost 4 bases and J lost 4, with 13 bases in between. The CDR3 nucleotides read TGTGCCAGCAGTTGGACTTTTGAAGGAGAGACCCAGTACTTC. This gives the protein CASSWTFEGETQYF.

The gene calls are TRBV5-4 and TRBJ1-5, with a weak D call TRBD1 (5 bases). This CDR3 contains 14 residues. Trimming left V 2 bases short and J 0 bases short, with 6 bases between. Per germline, CDR1 SGHNT and CDR2 YYREEE (reference sequence). CDR3 DNA sequence: TGTGCCAGCAGCTTCGGGGGTAGCAATCAGCCCCAGCATTTT. As protein: CASSFGGSNQPQHF.

This chain uses TRBV19 with TRBJ2-1; possibly TRBD1 for D (6 bases). There are 15 residues in the CDR3. Trimming cost V 3 bases and J 0 bases, with 9 bases left between them. From germline, CDR1 is LNHDA and CDR2 SQIVND (reference sequence). CDR3 sequence: CASSMRGSSYNEQFF. CDR3 DNA: TGTGCCAGTAGTATGAGGGGGAGCTCCTACAATGAGCAGTTCTTC.

V gene TRBV5-6 combines with J gene TRBJ2-7; D may be TRBD1 (6 bases). The CDR3 runs 12 residues. V was shortened by 6 bases and J by 3 bases, with 10 bases between the two germline ends. Germline V CDR1 and CDR2: SGHDT, YYEEEE. CDR3 loop: CASTLQGYEQYV. In DNA form, the CDR3 reads TGTGCCAGCACCTTACAGGGCTACGAGCAGTACGTC.

The rearrangement joins TRBV6-5 to TRBJ1-4; D is possibly TRBD1 (6 bases). CDR1 is MNHEY and CDR2 is SVGAGI in the germline V gene. Trimming removed 6 bases at V and 7 bases at J, with 12 bases between. The CDR3 runs 13 residues. The CDR3 is CASSRAGAEKLFF. The CDR3 DNA follows: TGTGCCAGCAGCAGGGCGGGGGCTGAAAAACTGTTTTTT.

CDR3 protein: CAIDDRGAGGNTIYF. CDR3 sequence (DNA): TGTGCCATCGATGACAGGGGGGCTGGCGGAAACACCATATATTTT. The V gene is TRBV28, the J gene TRBJ1-3, with 9 bases identical to TRBD1. V shed 10 bases, J shed 4 bases, and the junction held 11 bases outside the gene matches. Germline V gene lookup returns CDR1 MDHEN and CDR2 SYDVKM. The CDR3 totals 15 residues. The full variable domain, with the rest looked up from reference TRBV28 and TRBJ1-3, is DVKVTQSSRYLVKRTGEKVFLECVQDMDHENMFWYRQDPGLGLRLIYFSYDVKMKEKGDIPEGYSVSREKKERFSLILESASTNQTSMYLCAIDDRGAGGNTIYFGEGSWLTVV.